The 28 T cell receptor beta chains below were found in one sample sequenced in a study of cytomegalovirus exposure and HLA in healthy donors. Use of 60 Vbeta and 13 Jbeta primers characterized the PCR. Repertoires were generated with immunoSEQ multiplex PCR, while TCRdb's copy carries only in-frame clones and drops some. The data show around 130,000 clones, roughly 82% seen once. Sequencing was done on a sample of PBMCs. The receptors come from a woman younger than 35 in good health and CMV-seropositive.

The chain links TRBV7-9 to TRBJ2-5; 9 bases agree with TRBD1. The CDR3 covers 19 residues. Unmatched junction bases numbered 14, after V lost 2 bases and J lost 1 base. Germline V gene lookup returns CDR1 SEHNR and CDR2 FQNEAQ (reference sequence). CDR3 nucleotides: TGTGCCAGCAGCTTAAATATTGGTCGTACAGGGGGCGCCCAAGAGACCCAGTACTTC. Amino acid sequence: CASSLNIGRTGGAQETQYF.

This chain uses TRBV19 with TRBJ2-3; D is perhaps TRBD2 (6 bases). This CDR3 spans 14 amino acids. Trimming shortened V by 5 bases and J by 1 base, and 10 bases separated the two germline ends. Germline CDR1 and CDR2: LNHDA and SQIVND (reference sequence). The CDR3 reads CASSPGGGTDTQYF. DNA for the CDR3: TGTGCCAGTAGTCCTGGAGGGGGCACAGATACGCAGTATTTT.

The CDR3 loop reads CASSVVQRGGPETQYF. The CDR3 DNA is TGTGCCAGCAGCGTAGTACAGCGGGGGGGCCCAGAGACCCAGTACTTC. The chain joins TRBV9 to TRBJ2-5; 10 bases match TRBD2. Germline assignment: CDR1 SGDLS and CDR2 YYNGEE. J lost 4 bases, V lost 0 bases, and 6 bases had no gene match. This CDR3 has 16 amino acids. Looking up the rest from reference TRBV9 and TRBJ2-5 gives the full variable domain: DSGVTQTPKHLITATGQRVTLRCSPRSGDLSVYWYQQSLDQGLQFLIQYYNGEERAKGNILERFSAQQFPDLHSELNLSSLELGDSALYFCASSVVQRGGPETQYFGPGTRLLVL.

This clone showed up just a few times. The genes are TRBV28 and TRBJ2-1; D might be TRBD2 (6 bases). V gave up 6 bases and J gave up 7 bases, with 19 bases separating them. This CDR3 is 15 amino acids long. Germline V gene data show CDR1 as MDHEN and CDR2 as SYDVKM. For the CDR3, the DNA is TGTGCCAGCAGGCCCGGGACTCCCGAGGTAAATGAGCAGTTCTTC. Its translation is CASRPGTPEVNEQFF.

The chain recombines TRBV7-9 with TRBJ1-2, with no clear D. CDR1 is SEHNR, CDR2 FQNEAQ, per germline (reference sequence). Trimming left V 2 bases short and J 2 bases short, with 6 bases between. CDR3 length equals 13 residues. The CDR3 sequence is CASSLTENYGYTF. Written as DNA, the CDR3 is TGTGCCAGCAGCTTAACAGAGAACTATGGCTACACCTTC.

The chain joins TRBV25-1 to TRBJ2-7; D unresolved. Germline assignment: CDR1 MGHDK and CDR2 SYGVNS. V gave up 2 bases and J gave up 3 bases, with 8 bases separating them. CDR3 size: 13 residues. DNA of the CDR3: TGTGCCAGCAGTGAACAGGTGTTCTACGAGCAGTACTTC. This sequence encodes CASSEQVFYEQYF.

This clone was detected only a few times. The CDR3 region is CSETGIYTEAFF. The CDR3 coding sequence is TGCAGCGAGACAGGGATTTACACTGAAGCTTTCTTT. The rearrangement uses TRBV29-1 and TRBJ1-1; 7 positions agree with TRBD1. The V and J ends lost 7 bases and 3 bases, in that order; junction bases with no gene match: 5. CDR1 is SQVTM, CDR2 ANQGSEA, per germline. The CDR3 length is 12 residues.

This chain links TRBV5-4 with TRBJ2-2; the D is unclear. In germline, CDR1 is SGHNT, CDR2 YYREEE (reference sequence). Trimming cost V 0 bases and J 0 bases, with 9 bases left between them. The CDR3 totals 16 residues. The CDR3 nucleotides read TGTGCCAGCAGCTTGGGGGCGTTCGCGAACACCGGGGAGCTGTTTTTT. Its translation: CASSLGAFANTGELFF.

The chain carries TRBV5-1 and TRBJ1-1; D is possibly TRBD1 (5 bases). CDR1 SGHRS and CDR2 YFSETQ come from the germline V gene. This CDR3 comprises 16 residues. V lost 3 bases and J lost 0, with 15 bases in between. In DNA form, the CDR3 reads TGCGCCAGCAGCTGGACCCGAGTAGGGGTGAACACTGAAGCTTTCTTT. Protein sequence: CASSWTRVGVNTEAFF.

V gene TRBV14 combines with J gene TRBJ1-1; no clear D gene. V lost 5 bases and J lost 1, with 17 bases in between. This CDR3 is 16 amino acids long. Per the germline V gene, CDR1 is SGHDN and CDR2 is FVKESK. CDR3 nucleotides: TGTGCCAGCAGCTTAACACTCGGGGAGGGGAACACTGAAGCTTTCTTT. Translated: CASSLTLGEGNTEAFF.

The chain links TRBV30 to TRBJ1-2, with 7 nucleotides matching TRBD1. The CDR3 is made up of 13 amino acids. V shed 8 bases, J shed 7 bases, and the junction held 13 bases outside the gene matches. Germline V gene lookup returns CDR1 GTSNPN and CDR2 SVGIG (reference sequence). CDR3 coding DNA: TGTGCCCTAGGTGGTGAGGGGGCGGGTGGCTACACCTTC. Amino acids: CALGGEGAGGYTF.

V usage is TRBV6-5 and J usage is TRBJ1-1; D ambiguous. V lost 4 bases and J 5 bases, leaving 11 bases between the germline ends. CDR1 is MNHEY, CDR2 SVGAGI, per germline. This CDR3 spans 13 amino acids. The CDR3 loop reads CASSSRLETEAFF. Here the CDR3 DNA reads TGTGCCAGCAGTTCCCGTTTAGAGACTGAAGCTTTCTTT.

The V call is TRBV9, the J call TRBJ2-7, with 13 bases lining up with TRBD2. The trim removed 2 bases at V and 2 bases at J, leaving 4 bases unmatched. In germline, CDR1 is SGDLS, CDR2 YYNGEE. This CDR3 is built from 16 residues. The CDR3 sequence is CASSVGTSGAAYEQYF. The CDR3 DNA follows: TGTGCCAGCAGCGTGGGGACTAGCGGGGCGGCCTACGAGCAGTACTTC.

V is TRBV19 and J is TRBJ1-2; TRBD1 agrees at 9 bases. Germline trimming cut 7 bases from V and 5 bases from J; bases unmatched to any gene: 5. The CDR3 is 13 residues long. Germline CDR1 is LNHDA and CDR2 is SQIVND (reference sequence). DNA for the CDR3: TGTGCCAGTATAGGGACAGGGATTTATGGCTACACCTTC. Encoded protein: CASIGTGIYGYTF. The variable domain in full, with the rest retrieved from reference TRBV19 and TRBJ1-2, is DGGITQSPKYLFRKEGQNVTLSCEQNLNHDAMYWYRQDPGQGLRLIYYSQIVNDFQKGDIAEGYSVSREKKESFPLTVTSAQKNPTAFYLCASIGTGIYGYTFGSGTRLTVV.

The chain combines TRBV6-1 with TRBJ1-5; D remains ambiguous. The CDR3 spans 13 residues. V was clipped by 2 bases and J by 4 bases, with 6 bases between them. Looked up from germline, CDR1 is MNHNS and CDR2 is SASEGT. In DNA form, the CDR3 reads TGTGCCAGCAGTGAATACAGAAATCAGCCCCAGCATTTT. Translating it yields CASSEYRNQPQHF.

CDR3 protein: CASSATGVSGNTIYF. CDR3 coding DNA: TGTGCCAGCAGTGCCACGGGGGTCTCTGGAAACACCATATATTTT. The V and J genes are TRBV25-1 and TRBJ1-3; possible D gene TRBD1, 5 bases. Germline V gene lookup returns CDR1 MGHDK and CDR2 SYGVNS. The V end was cut by 4 bases, the J end by 0 bases, with 10 bases between. This CDR3 has 15 residues. Filled out from reference TRBV25-1 and TRBJ1-3, the complete variable domain reads EADIYQTPRYLVIGTGKKITLECSQTMGHDKMYWYQQDPGMELHLIHYSYGVNSTEKGDLSSESTVSRIRTEHFPLTLESARPSHTSQYLCASSATGVSGNTIYFGEGSWLTVV.

J is TRBJ2-3 and V is TRBV9; D remains unclear. The CDR3 runs 14 residues. From germline, CDR1 is SGDLS and CDR2 YYNGEE. Trimming left V 0 bases short and J 0 bases short, with 5 bases between. The CDR3 nucleotides are TGTGCCAGCAGCGTAGGCAGGAGCACAGATACGCAGTATTTT. This translates into CASSVGRSTDTQYF.

The chain joins TRBV18 to TRBJ1-2; tentative D call: TRBD1 (5 bases). V shed 6 bases and J shed 8 bases, with 25 bases lying between them. Per germline, CDR1 KGHSH and CDR2 LQKENI. The CDR3 is 16 residues long. The DNA for the CDR3 is TGTGCCAGCTCCCTCTCCTACCAACGGGGGAAGGGGGGCTACACCTTC. It translates to CASSLSYQRGKGGYTF.

This clone was seen once. V usage is TRBV4-2 and J usage is TRBJ1-3; D possibly corresponds to TRBD1 (5 bases). CDR1 and CDR2 from the germline V gene are LGHNA and YNFKEQ. The CDR3 loop spans 15 amino acids. Trimming removed 3 bases at V and 0 bases at J, with 9 bases between. The CDR3 bases are TGTGCCAGCAGCCAGGGGGAGGACTCTGGAAACACCATATATTTT. It specifies CASSQGEDSGNTIYF.

The chain combines TRBV11-2 with TRBJ2-3; D not resolved. The germline V and J ends were trimmed by 0 bases and 2 bases, with 9 bases remaining between them. CDR1 is SGHAT, CDR2 FQNNGV, per germline. CDR3 length: 15 amino acids. The CDR3 reads CASSLDLLLTDTQYF. The CDR3, as DNA: TGTGCCAGCAGCTTAGATCTACTACTCACAGATACGCAGTATTTT.

This clone was detected once. The gene calls are TRBV7-9 and TRBJ1-5; 7 bases match TRBD1. The CDR3 runs 17 residues. Losses at the gene ends were 5 bases for V and 0 bases for J; bases not matched to a gene: 10. CDR1 is SEHNR, CDR2 FQNEAQ, per germline (reference sequence). CDR3 in amino acids: CASSQIRTGYSNQPQHF. For the CDR3, the DNA is TGTGCCAGCAGCCAAATCAGGACAGGCTATAGCAATCAGCCCCAGCATTTT.

This clone was seen a handful of times. V gene TRBV9 combines with J gene TRBJ1-2; 7 bases are shared with TRBD1. Germline CDR1 is SGDLS and CDR2 is YYNGEE. The CDR3 is 16 amino acids. With V trimmed by 0 bases and J by 4 bases, 9 bases remained unmatched. CDR3 nucleotide sequence: TGTGCCAGCAGCGTAGAAGGGACAGAGTTTGGCTATGGCTACACCTTC. Translation: CASSVEGTEFGYGYTF. The full variable domain, in which reference TRBV9 and TRBJ1-2 provide the parts outside the CDR3, is DSGVTQTPKHLITATGQRVTLRCSPRSGDLSVYWYQQSLDQGLQFLIQYYNGEERAKGNILERFSAQQFPDLHSELNLSSLELGDSALYFCASSVEGTEFGYGYTFGSGTRLTVV.

This CDR3 is CASSQSGVHNEQFF. The CDR3 bases are TGTGCCAGCAGCCAGAGCGGGGTGCACAATGAGCAGTTCTTC. The V and J genes are TRBV4-2 and TRBJ2-1; TRBD2 agrees at 7 bases. CDR3 length: 14 amino acids. V shed 3 bases, J shed 5 bases, and the junction held 4 bases outside the gene matches. Germline V CDR1 and CDR2: LGHNA, YNFKEQ.

The rearrangement uses TRBV9 and TRBJ2-5; 8 nucleotides align to TRBD1. Trimming removed 3 bases from V and 2 bases from J; junction bases left unmatched: 6. This CDR3 has 15 amino acids. From germline, CDR1 is SGDLS and CDR2 YYNGEE. The CDR3 DNA reads TGTGCCAGCAGCGCCGACAGGGGTCTTCAAGAGACCCAGTACTTC. This gives the protein CASSADRGLQETQYF.

In nucleotides, the CDR3 is TGTGCCAGCATCGGGACTAACGAGAACAATGAGCAGTTCTTC. It is translated as CASIGTNENNEQFF. V and J are TRBV5-6 and TRBJ2-1; 7 bases agree with TRBD2. The CDR3 consists of 14 residues. Germline-derived CDR1 and CDR2 are SGHDT and YYEEEE. With V trimmed by 6 bases and J by 5 bases, 8 bases remained unmatched.

This chain links TRBV11-2 with TRBJ1-1; 8 nucleotides agree with TRBD1. CDR1 is SGHAT, CDR2 FQNNGV, per germline. The CDR3 totals 15 residues. Trimming took 1 base from V and 1 from J; bases not matched to a gene: 2. CDR3 in amino acids: CASSLATGGNTEAFF. The DNA for the CDR3 is TGTGCCAGCAGCTTAGCTACAGGGGGGAACACTGAAGCTTTCTTT.

V is TRBV10-2 and J is TRBJ2-2; D gene unclear. The V gene lost 4 bases and the J gene lost 6 bases, with 9 bases spanning the gap. CDR3 length equals 13 residues. The germline V gene has CDR1 WSHSY and CDR2 SAAADI. CDR3 coding DNA: TGCGCCAGCAGTGGGGCCGCTGCCGGGGAGCTGTTTTTT. Translation: CASSGAAAGELFF.

This clone was counted between two and nine times. CDR3 sequence (DNA): TGTGCCAGCAGCCAAGCGGTAGACGGGGAGCTGTTTTTT. This translates into CASSQAVDGELFF. The V gene is TRBV4-2, the J gene TRBJ2-2; D ambiguous. From germline, CDR1 is LGHNA and CDR2 YNFKEQ. Trimming removed 1 base from V and 7 bases from J, with 7 bases in between. The CDR3 extends over 13 amino acids.